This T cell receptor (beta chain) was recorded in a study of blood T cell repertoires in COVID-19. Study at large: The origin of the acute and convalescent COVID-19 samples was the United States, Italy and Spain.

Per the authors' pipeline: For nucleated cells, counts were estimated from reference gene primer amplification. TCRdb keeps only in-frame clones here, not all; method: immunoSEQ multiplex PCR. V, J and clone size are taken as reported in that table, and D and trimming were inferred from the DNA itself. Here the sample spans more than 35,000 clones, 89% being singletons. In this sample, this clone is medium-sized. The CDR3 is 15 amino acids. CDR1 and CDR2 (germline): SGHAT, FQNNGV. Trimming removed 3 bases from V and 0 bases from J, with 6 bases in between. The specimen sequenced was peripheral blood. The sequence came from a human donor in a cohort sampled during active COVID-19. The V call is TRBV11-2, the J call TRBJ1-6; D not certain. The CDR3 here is CASSFLSSYNSPLHF. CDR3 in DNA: TGTGCCAGCAGCTTTCTCAGCTCCTATAATTCACCCCTCCACTTT.